The 27 T cell receptor beta chains reported below all come from one sample, sequenced in a study of Ad26.COV2.S vaccination and SARS-CoV-2 variants. Indicated treatment: roughly 20 received Ad26.COV2.S at low or high dose, single or two shots; about 5 received placebo; per-sample allocation not given. Sampling occurred on day 63 after the first vaccine or placebo injection. Some clones are missing from TCRdb's copy, which holds only in-frame ones; the method was immunoSEQ multiplex PCR. The sample consists of hundreds of thousands of clones, about 88% of them appearing once. The source was peripheral blood, collected in a trial of Ad26.COV2.S vaccine versus placebo. The receptors shown here come from a person between 18 and 65 years old who received the Ad26.COV2.S COVID-19 vaccine or a placebo.

This sequence joins TRBV15 and TRBJ1-2, with D tentatively TRBD1 (5 bases). This CDR3 has 14 amino acids. The germline V and J ends were trimmed by 3 bases and 5 bases, with 13 bases remaining between them. Germline V gene data show CDR1 as LNHNV and CDR2 as YYDKDF (reference sequence). The CDR3 protein is CATSSAWGGYGYTF. The CDR3 region has the DNA TGTGCCACCAGCAGTGCGTGGGGGGGATATGGCTACACCTTC. Full variable domain (rest looked up from reference TRBV15 and TRBJ1-2): DAMVIQNPRYQVTQFGKPVTLSCSQTLNHNVMYWYQQKSSQAPKLLFHYYDKDFNNEADTPDNFQSRRPNTSFCFLDIRSPGLGDTAMYLCATSSAWGGYGYTFGSGTRLTVV.

The rearrangement links TRBV6-5 to TRBJ1-6, with D tentatively TRBD1 (5 bases). Between the trimmed V and J ends, which lost 7 bases and 8 bases, there was a span of 9 bases. Germline assignment: CDR1 MNHEY and CDR2 SVGAGI. The CDR3 totals 12 residues. The CDR3 DNA reads as TGTGCCAGCACGATAGGGGATTCACCCCTCCACTTT. This codes for CASTIGDSPLHF.

The chain carries TRBV4-1 and TRBJ1-5; no firm D call. The germline V gene encodes CDR1 MGHRA and CDR2 YSYEKL. The ends were cut back, 0 bases at V and 5 bases at J, with 11 bases in the middle. CDR3 length: 15 residues. CDR3 protein: CASSQDAARDQPQHF. The DNA of the CDR3 is TGCGCCAGCAGCCAAGATGCTGCCCGGGATCAGCCCCAGCATTTT.

The chain joins TRBV4-1 to TRBJ1-1; D not certain. Germline V gene lookup returns CDR1 MGHRA and CDR2 YSYEKL. V was clipped by 0 bases and J by 7 bases, with 15 bases between them. CDR3 length: 15 residues. DNA of the CDR3: TGCGCCAGCAGCCAAGAAGTTTCGGGGTCGGGTGAAGCTTTCTTT. Protein product: CASSQEVSGSGEAFF.

V gene TRBV30 combines with J gene TRBJ1-5; the D is unclear. The ends were cut back, 4 bases at V and 6 bases at J, with 13 bases in the middle. The CDR3 is made up of 13 amino acids. The V gene's germline CDR1 is GTSNPN and CDR2 SVGIG (reference sequence). CDR3 nucleotides: TGTGCCTGGAATCCCGACCGGGGTCAGCCCCAGCATTTT. Amino acid sequence: CAWNPDRGQPQHF.

Only one count was recorded for this clone. The V and J genes are TRBV28 and TRBJ2-7; D remains unclear. The germline V gene encodes CDR1 MDHEN and CDR2 SYDVKM. CDR3 length equals 13 residues. Trimming left V 3 bases short and J 2 bases short, with 8 bases between. CDR3 sequence: CASSLATPYEQYF. In nucleotides, the CDR3 is TGTGCCAGCAGTTTGGCCACCCCCTACGAGCAGTACTTC. Combining the CDR3 with reference TRBV28 and TRBJ2-7 gives the whole variable domain DVKVTQSSRYLVKRTGEKVFLECVQDMDHENMFWYRQDPGLGLRLIYFSYDVKMKEKGDIPEGYSVSREKKERFSLILESASTNQTSMYLCASSLATPYEQYFGPGTRLTVT.

The CDR3 loop reads CASRQNTAGGYAGANVLTF. In DNA, the CDR3 is TGTGCCAGCAGGCAAAACACGGCAGGGGGATATGCTGGGGCCAACGTCCTGACTTTC. J is TRBJ2-6 and V is TRBV7-2; 7 bases are shared with TRBD1. J was trimmed by 2 bases and V by 6 bases; bases with no gene match: 16. CDR1 and CDR2 (germline): SGHTA, FQGNSA. This CDR3 comprises 19 residues.

In its sample, this clone was seen once. The CDR3: CASSVGSVPEGAFF. DNA of the CDR3: TGTGCCAGCAGCGTAGGGTCAGTCCCAGAAGGAGCTTTCTTT. The chain carries TRBV9 and TRBJ1-1; D remains ambiguous. Germline loops: CDR1 SGDLS, CDR2 YYNGEE. The CDR3 is 14 amino acids. V lost 0 bases and J lost 10, with 16 bases in between. Together with reference TRBV9 and TRBJ1-1, the CDR3 gives the full variable domain: DSGVTQTPKHLITATGQRVTLRCSPRSGDLSVYWYQQSLDQGLQFLIQYYNGEERAKGNILERFSAQQFPDLHSELNLSSLELGDSALYFCASSVGSVPEGAFFGQGTRLTVV.

The chain is built from TRBV25-1 and TRBJ2-2; no reliable D call. Trimming pared 3 bases from V and 4 bases from J, leaving 6 bases between. The CDR3 totals 13 residues. CDR1 and CDR2 (germline): MGHDK, SYGVNS. CDR3 in amino acids: CASSDWSTGELFF. DNA of the CDR3: TGTGCCAGCAGTGATTGGTCCACCGGGGAGCTGTTTTTT.

The CDR3 reads CASSLARVYHQPQHF. The CDR3, as DNA: TGTGCCAGCAGCTTAGCGAGGGTCTATCATCAGCCCCAGCATTTT. The chain carries TRBV11-1 and TRBJ1-5, with unresolved D. Trimming took 0 bases from V and 5 from J, leaving 11 bases between them. CDR3 length equals 15 residues. Germline V gene sequence: CDR1 SGHAT, CDR2 FQDESV (reference sequence).

This sequence joins TRBV29-1 and TRBJ2-7, with TRBD2 as a possible D gene (5 bases). This CDR3 contains 11 residues. V lost 4 bases and J 3 bases, leaving 7 bases between the germline ends. Germline assignment: CDR1 SQVTM and CDR2 ANQGSEA. The CDR3 loop is CSVVGVYEQYF. The DNA of the CDR3 is TGCAGCGTTGTGGGAGTCTACGAGCAGTACTTC.

The chain employs TRBV4-3 and TRBJ1-3, with D unresolved. CDR1 LGHNA and CDR2 YSLEER come from the germline V gene. The CDR3 is 15 amino acids. The V gene lost 0 bases and the J gene lost 3 bases, with 9 bases spanning the gap. The CDR3 here is CASSQDLSVGNTIYF. CDR3 sequence (DNA): TGCGCCAGCAGCCAAGATCTCTCAGTTGGAAACACCATATATTTT.

The V call is TRBV4-3, the J call TRBJ1-4; 7 bases fit TRBD1. Losses at the gene ends were 0 bases for V and 4 bases for J; bases not matched to a gene: 11. Germline V gives CDR1 LGHNA, CDR2 YSLEER. This CDR3 region has 18 residues. The DNA for the CDR3 is TGCGCCAGCAGCCAAGATGTGGCAGGGGGTGCTTATAATGAAAAACTGTTTTTT. Translation gives CASSQDVAGGAYNEKLFF.

This clone was detected once. This rearrangement joins TRBV3-1 (or the pseudogene TRBV3-2) to TRBJ1-3, with D unresolved. Germline CDR1 LGHDT, CDR2 YNNKEL (reference sequence). The CDR3 covers 16 residues. Trimming cost V 0 bases and J 0 bases, with 9 bases left between them. The chain's CDR3 is CASSQEQFSSGNTIYF. The CDR3 bases are TGTGCCAGCAGCCAAGAGCAGTTTTCCTCTGGAAACACCATATATTTT.

The chain combines TRBV3-1 (or the pseudogene TRBV3-2) with TRBJ2-7, with unresolved D. CDR3 size: 13 residues. CDR1 and CDR2 (germline): LGHDT, YNNKEL (reference sequence). V was trimmed by 0 bases and J by 9 bases, leaving 12 bases between them. CDR3 DNA: TGTGCCAGCAGCCAAGATCCTGGAGATGGGCAGTACTTC. Its translation: CASSQDPGDGQYF.

This clone has just one count. The chain combines TRBV11-2 with TRBJ1-4; TRBD1 is a possible D gene (5 bases). V lost 6 bases and J 11 bases, leaving 19 bases between the germline ends. CDR3 length: 14 residues. CDR1 is SGHAT, CDR2 FQNNGV, per germline. In nucleotides, the CDR3 is TGTGCCAGCAGGGCCTCACAGGTGGGCGGGAAACTGTTTTTT. Translated: CASRASQVGGKLFF.

This clone was seen only a few times. This chain links TRBV2 with TRBJ1-5; D ambiguous. Germline V CDR1 and CDR2: SNHLY, FYNNEI. V was cut by 6 bases and J by 0 bases, with 3 bases left in between. The CDR3 has 12 amino acids. The chain's CDR3 is CASRDSNQPQHF. For the CDR3, the DNA is TGTGCCAGCAGGGATAGCAATCAGCCCCAGCATTTT. Combining the CDR3 with reference TRBV2 and TRBJ1-5 gives the whole variable domain EPEVTQTPSHQVTQMGQEVILRCVPISNHLYFYWYRQILGQKVEFLVSFYNNEISEKSEIFDDQFSVERPDGSNFTLKIRSTKLEDSAMYFCASRDSNQPQHFGDGTRLSIL.

This clone was picked up one time. The chain combines TRBV19 with TRBJ2-7; 8 positions match TRBD1. Germline lookup yields CDR1 LNHDA and CDR2 SQIVND (reference sequence). The V gene end was trimmed by 6 bases and the J gene end by 5 bases; junction bases not matched to a gene: 6. This CDR3 is 13 amino acids long. The CDR3 nucleotides are TGTGCCAGTAGATCCCAGGGGGCCCACGAGCAGTACTTC. It specifies CASRSQGAHEQYF.

On this clone itself: Additional DNA sequences in this sample encode the identical CDR3. The V call is TRBV29-1, the J call TRBJ2-2, with TRBD1 as a possible D gene (6 bases). CDR3 length equals 13 residues. Germline CDR1 reads SQVTM; CDR2 reads ANQGSEA. V was trimmed by 3 bases and J by 2 bases, leaving 7 bases between them. The CDR3 spells CSVDRGNTGELFF. The CDR3 bases are TGCAGCGTTGACAGGGGTAACACCGGGGAGCTGTTTTTT.

This clone has a single count. The chain links TRBV12-3 or TRBV12-4 to TRBJ1-2; D unclear. CDR3 length equals 12 residues. The V and J ends lost 5 bases and 7 bases respectively, with 11 bases between them. The CDR3 DNA is TGTGCCAGCAGTAATGGGGTTGGTGGCTACACCTTC. Its translation is CASSNGVGGYTF.

J is TRBJ2-1 and V is TRBV18, with D unclear. V was clipped by 0 bases and J by 4 bases, with 13 bases between them. CDR1 and CDR2 (germline): KGHSH, LQKENI. The CDR3 consists of 16 residues. The CDR3 coding sequence is TGTGCCAGCTCACCACCAGGCAGGCCAATATACAATGAGCAGTTCTTC. Residues: CASSPPGRPIYNEQFF.

The chain joins TRBV6-2 or TRBV6-3 to TRBJ2-1, with D perhaps given as TRBD1 or TRBD2 (5 bases each). The length of the CDR3 is 16 residues. V shed 0 bases and J shed 3 bases, with 12 bases lying between them. Germline V gives CDR1 MNHEY, CDR2 SVGEGT. CDR3 coding DNA: TGTGCCAGCAGTTACTCTGGGGTGGGGGACTACAATGAGCAGTTCTTC. It translates to CASSYSGVGDYNEQFF.

The chain joins TRBV6-5 to TRBJ1-4; maybe TRBD1 (5 bases). The germline V gene encodes CDR1 MNHEY and CDR2 SVGAGI. V lost 5 bases and J 4 bases, leaving 14 bases between the germline ends. The CDR3 sequence is 15 residues long. This CDR3 reads CASSPQDTINEKLFF. The CDR3 bases are TGTGCCAGCAGTCCCCAGGACACGATTAATGAAAAACTGTTTTTT.

V and J are TRBV5-6 and TRBJ1-1; possibly TRBD1 for D (6 bases). Trimming cost V 2 bases and J 0 bases, with 11 bases left between them. Germline CDR1 and CDR2: SGHDT and YYEEEE. This CDR3 spans 15 amino acids. The CDR3 sequence is CASSFQGLMNTEAFF. The CDR3 region has the DNA TGTGCCAGCAGCTTCCAGGGGCTAATGAACACTGAAGCTTTCTTT.

This clone was counted once. V gene TRBV19 combines with J gene TRBJ2-6, with 9 bases identical to TRBD1. The CDR3 spans 18 residues. Germline-derived CDR1 and CDR2 are LNHDA and SQIVND (reference sequence). The V and J ends lost 3 bases and 2 bases, in that order; junction bases with no gene match: 8. The CDR3 loop reads CASSMGTGRGTGANVLTF. CDR3 in DNA: TGTGCCAGTAGTATGGGGACAGGGAGAGGAACTGGGGCCAACGTCCTGACTTTC.

The chain recombines TRBV11-2 with TRBJ2-1, with TRBD2 matching 11 bases. The V segment lost 2 bases and the J segment 6 bases; nucleotides outside the gene matches: 6. The CDR3 totals 16 residues. Germline lookup yields CDR1 SGHAT and CDR2 FQNNGV. The CDR3 is CASSLSASGRINEQFF. The CDR3 DNA is TGTGCCAGCAGCTTATCGGCTAGCGGGAGGATCAATGAGCAGTTCTTC.

In DNA form, the CDR3 reads TGTGCCAGCAGCCAAGCCTTTGTGGGGGTCGGCTCTGGAAACACCATATATTTT. Its protein product is CASSQAFVGVGSGNTIYF. The rearrangement joins TRBV3-1 (or the pseudogene TRBV3-2) to TRBJ1-3, with a weak D call TRBD1 (5 bases). Between the trimmed V and J ends, which lost 1 base and 0 bases, there was a span of 16 bases. CDR1 and CDR2 (germline): LGHDT, YNNKEL (reference sequence). There are 18 residues in the CDR3.